This record covers a single TCR beta chain. Original handling: Estimation of nucleated cell counts relied on the amplification of reference gene primers. The table came from immunoSEQ multiplex PCR; TCRdb's copy has only in-frame clones and leaves some out. D and trimming come from the DNA, and the V and J calls and clone size come from that table. The sample contains some 68,000 clones, about four fifths of which appear only once. This entry is derived from a study of blood T cell repertoires in COVID-19. Study in general: The origin of the acute and convalescent COVID-19 samples was the United States, Italy and Spain. T cells, B-cell-depleted T cells, or PBMCs provided the cDNA or gDNA that served as material.

The CDR3 consists of 15 residues. V was clipped by 7 bases and J by 4 bases; unmatched bases: 12. Germline CDR1 is SGHRS and CDR2 is YFSETQ. This TCR came from a man aged 65 to 79 with acute or convalescent COVID-19. Sample: peripheral blood. The genes are TRBV5-1 and TRBJ2-7; TRBD2 matches at 9 bases. For the CDR3, the DNA is TGCGCCAGCCAAGTAGGGCCAGCGGGAGGTTACGAGCAGTACTTC. Translated, it gives CASQVGPAGGYEQYF. The full variable domain, with the rest looked up from reference TRBV5-1 and TRBJ2-7, is KAGVTQTPRYLIKTRGQQVTLSCSPISGHRSVSWYQQTPGQGLQFLFEYFSETQRNKGNFPGRFSGRQFSNSRSEMNVSTLELGDSALYLCASQVGPAGGYEQYFGPGTRLTVT.